Here is one TCR beta chain with its context. This CDR3 has 14 residues. Germline V CDR1 and CDR2: SGDLS, YYNGEE. TCRdb re-called the 5' RACE reads and shows each CDR3 protein once, DNA omitted. The sample totals 350,000 to 450,000 distinct CDR3 sequences. This sample is drawn from a study of T cells expressing NK-cell markers. The J gene is TRBJ1-1, the V gene TRBV9; the D call of TRBD1 rests on TCRdb alone, since no DNA is present to check it. The TCR originated in a man aged 18-69 years in good health. The sample comprised blood T cells: a sorted CD56 or NKG2C T cell subset, CD4+ or CD8+ T cells, or bulk PBMC T cells (not recorded which). CDR3 sequence: CASSVRQMNTEAFF.